Included here is one TCR beta chain sequence, with context. The J segment lost 5 bases and the V segment lost 3 bases, leaving 4 bases of the junction unmatched. Germline loops: CDR1 KGHDR, CDR2 SFDVKD. The CDR3 runs to 15 residues. Data came from immunoSEQ multiplex PCR; TCRdb stores just in-frame clones and leaves some out. This table holds 75,000 to 95,000 clones, roughly 86% found once. The sample belongs to a study of T cell responses to AZD1222 COVID-19 vaccine. This sequence originates from an adult in good health. The chain combines TRBV24-1 with TRBJ1-2; 11 bases line up with TRBD1. The sequenced sample was peripheral blood, obtained on day 0 of MenACWY control vaccination. The CDR3, as DNA: TGTGCCACCAGTGATGGACAGGGGGCTGGGTATGGCTACACCTTC. Translated, it gives CATSDGQGAGYGYTF.